Each of the 22 T cell receptor beta chains below was sequenced from the same sample in a study of blood T cell repertoires in COVID-19. The method was immunoSEQ multiplex PCR; TCRdb's version includes in-frame clones alone and lacks a portion of them. The sample carries roughly 190,000 clones, approximately 90% recorded once. What was sequenced was peripheral blood. These receptor sequences come from a man aged 40-49 years with active or convalescent COVID-19.

The chain combines TRBV7-3 with TRBJ2-3, with D tentatively TRBD2 (6 bases). There are 13 residues in the CDR3. Germline-derived CDR1 and CDR2 are SGHTA and FQGTGA. V lost 8 bases, J lost 3 bases, and 12 bases lay in between. The CDR3 reads CASGGKFTDTQYF. The CDR3 DNA is TGTGCCAGCGGGGGGAAGTTTACAGATACGCAGTATTTT.

The genes are TRBV3-1 (or the pseudogene TRBV3-2) and TRBJ2-1, with a tentative D call TRBD1 (5 bases). The CDR3 covers 14 residues. Germline CDR1 reads LGHDT; CDR2 reads YNNKEL (reference sequence). Trimming stripped 2 bases from V and 6 bases from J, with 11 bases between. The CDR3 bases are TGTGCCAGCAGCCAAACAGGTTGGGCCAATGAGCAGTTCTTC. Translation gives CASSQTGWANEQFF.

The chain couples TRBV7-2 to TRBJ1-1, with D perhaps matching TRBD1 (5 bases). CDR3 length: 13 amino acids. CDR1 SGHTA and CDR2 FQGNSA come from the germline V gene. Trimming pared 3 bases from V and 4 bases from J, leaving 9 bases between. The CDR3 DNA reads TGTGCCAGCAGCTTCGGGGGGAGCACTGAAGCTTTCTTT. This translates into CASSFGGSTEAFF.

This sequence joins TRBV5-1 and TRBJ1-1; 7 nucleotides line up with TRBD1. This CDR3 is 14 amino acids long. CDR1 is SGHRS and CDR2 is YFSETQ in the germline V gene. The junction had 3 bases not matched to a gene; V was cut back by 4 bases and J by 0 bases. CDR3 in DNA: TGCGCCAGCAGCCAACAGGGGATGAACACTGAAGCTTTCTTT. It codes for CASSQQGMNTEAFF.

This rearrangement joins TRBV11-3 to TRBJ1-5; possible D gene TRBD1, 6 bases. V gave up 5 bases and J gave up 4 bases, with 9 bases separating them. The CDR3 has 13 residues. Germline lookup yields CDR1 SGHNT and CDR2 YENEEA. The DNA for the CDR3 is TGTGCCAGCAGCCAACAGGGAAATCAGCCCCAGCATTTT. Protein product: CASSQQGNQPQHF.

V and J are TRBV5-4 and TRBJ2-2, with unresolved D. The germline V and J ends were trimmed by 1 base and 7 bases, with 5 bases remaining between them. Germline CDR1 reads SGHNT; CDR2 reads YYREEE (reference sequence). The CDR3 has 12 residues. CDR3 nucleotide sequence: TGTGCCAGCAGCTTGAATCGCGGGGAGCTGTTTTTT. Translation: CASSLNRGELFF. Combining the CDR3 with reference TRBV5-4 and TRBJ2-2 gives the whole variable domain ETGVTQSPTHLIKTRGQQVTLRCSSQSGHNTVSWYQQALGQGPQFIFQYYREEENGRGNFPPRFSGLQFPNYSSELNVNALELDDSALYLCASSLNRGELFFGEGSRLTVL.

This clone was found once. J is TRBJ2-1 and V is TRBV9; D unclear. The CDR3 has 13 residues. V was cut by 1 base and J by 5 bases, with 7 bases left in between. The V gene's germline CDR1 is SGDLS and CDR2 YYNGEE. The CDR3 spells CASSVFYDNEQFF. The CDR3 nucleotides are TGTGCCAGCAGCGTATTCTACGACAATGAGCAGTTCTTC.

About this clone: The sample holds other DNA sequences that translate to the same CDR3. The chain combines TRBV19 with TRBJ1-1, with 7 positions matching TRBD1. The trim removed 5 bases at V and 5 bases at J, leaving 5 bases unmatched. The germline gives CDR1 LNHDA, CDR2 SQIVND (reference sequence). The CDR3 extends over 13 amino acids. The CDR3 spells CASSSQGGTEAFF. The CDR3 DNA is TGTGCCAGTAGTTCCCAGGGGGGAACTGAAGCTTTCTTT.

This clone was detected only once. J is TRBJ2-2 and V is TRBV28; TRBD2 matches 8 bases. Germline V gene data show CDR1 as MDHEN and CDR2 as SYDVKM. This CDR3 has 14 residues. With V trimmed by 11 bases and J by 3 bases, 8 bases remained unmatched. The CDR3 sequence: CASKAGGDTGELFF. The DNA for the CDR3 is TGTGCCTCCAAGGCGGGGGGAGACACCGGGGAGCTGTTTTTT.

The chain links TRBV9 to TRBJ1-2, with D tentatively TRBD1 (6 bases). Germline CDR1 and CDR2: SGDLS and YYNGEE. The CDR3 runs 15 residues. Trimming pared 3 bases from V and 8 bases from J, leaving 20 bases between. The CDR3 sequence is CASSAQGTHALGYTF. The CDR3 DNA is TGTGCCAGCAGCGCCCAGGGGACCCACGCCCTAGGCTACACCTTC.

The V gene is TRBV6-5, the J gene TRBJ1-1; no reliable D call. Trimming removed 0 bases from V and 0 bases from J, with 8 bases in between. From germline, CDR1 is MNHEY and CDR2 SVGAGI. This CDR3 contains 15 residues. CDR3 in amino acids: CASSYSGSMNTEAFF. The DNA for the CDR3 is TGTGCCAGCAGTTACTCGGGCAGCATGAACACTGAAGCTTTCTTT.

The chain recombines TRBV24-1 with TRBJ2-1; 7 nucleotides match TRBD1. Trimming took 4 bases from V and 9 from J; bases not matched to a gene: 11. CDR1 is KGHDR and CDR2 is SFDVKD in the germline V gene. The CDR3 has 15 residues. The CDR3 DNA reads TGTGCCACCAGTGAACCAGGACAGGTTGGGGGTGAGCAGTTCTTC. This gives the protein CATSEPGQVGGEQFF.

This chain uses TRBV4-1 with TRBJ1-5, with a weak D call TRBD1 (6 bases). V lost 1 base and J 7 bases, leaving 14 bases between the germline ends. This CDR3 contains 15 residues. Germline V gene lookup returns CDR1 MGHRA and CDR2 YSYEKL. The CDR3 region is CASSQGQEVEQPQHF. The CDR3 nucleotides read TGCGCCAGCAGCCAAGGACAGGAGGTGGAGCAGCCCCAGCATTTT.

The rearrangement uses TRBV15 and TRBJ1-2; D possibly corresponds to TRBD1 (5 bases). The CDR3 has 16 amino acids. Looked up from germline, CDR1 is LNHNV and CDR2 is YYDKDF (reference sequence). V dropped 5 bases and J dropped 4 bases, with 20 bases sitting between them. The DNA for the CDR3 is TGTGCCACCAGCTCGTACGGGACTTTCGCTACCTATGGCTACACCTTC. Translated, it gives CATSSYGTFATYGYTF.

The genes are TRBV21-1 and TRBJ2-5; the listed D gene, TRBD2, was not tested against the DNA. TRBV21-1 is assigned pseudogene status. The CDR3 runs to 16 residues. The CDR3 bases are TGTGCCAGCAGCAAAGCGCTTTTCCACGGGAAAGAGACCCAGTACTTC. As protein: CASSKALFHGKETQYF.

The chain carries TRBV28 and TRBJ2-5, with TRBD2 matching over 7 bases. The CDR3 runs to 14 residues. Germline V gene data show CDR1 as MDHEN and CDR2 as SYDVKM. Trimming at V came to 6 bases and at J to 1 base, leaving 5 bases not matched to a gene. CDR3 region: CASRPSGTQETQYF. CDR3 in DNA: TGTGCCAGCAGACCAAGCGGGACCCAAGAGACCCAGTACTTC.

This clone was seen only once. V gene TRBV6-2 or TRBV6-3 combines with J gene TRBJ1-1, with unresolved D. The V gene's germline CDR1 is MNHEY and CDR2 SVGEGT. The CDR3 has 16 residues. Trimming left V 0 bases short and J 7 bases short, with 18 bases between. The CDR3 is CASSYSINSRPIEAFF. The CDR3 nucleotides read TGTGCCAGCAGTTACTCGATTAACTCTAGACCGATTGAAGCTTTCTTT.

CDR3: CASSKGGADTGELFF. The CDR3 nucleotides are TGTGCCAGCAGCAAGGGGGGGGCGGACACCGGGGAGCTGTTTTTT. J is TRBJ2-2 and V is TRBV28; a weak D match, TRBD2 (7 bases). V shed 6 bases and J shed 3 bases, with 14 bases lying between them. The CDR3 has 15 residues. Germline-derived CDR1 and CDR2 are MDHEN and SYDVKM.

This rearrangement joins TRBV2 to TRBJ1-2; tentative D call: TRBD1 (5 bases). Deletions cut 11 bases from V and 2 bases from J, with 15 bases between. CDR3 length equals 13 residues. In germline, CDR1 is SNHLY, CDR2 FYNNEI. The CDR3 DNA sequence: TGTGCCGGTCAGCCGGACAAGAACTATGGCTACACCTTC. Amino acid sequence: CAGQPDKNYGYTF.

This sequence joins TRBV10-3 and TRBJ1-1; a possible D gene is TRBD1 (6 bases). V was trimmed by 4 bases and J by 9 bases, leaving 21 bases between them. CDR1 and CDR2 from the germline V gene are ENHRY and SYGVKD. CDR3 length: 15 amino acids. CDR3 nucleotides: TGTGCCATCAGTGCAACCAAGGACAGCCTAGGGCAAGCTTTCTTT. Protein product: CAISATKDSLGQAFF.

CDR3 DNA sequence: TGTGCCAGCAGTGAATATTGGGGCCCCTCGTTTAATCAGCCCCAGCATTTT. This gives the protein CASSEYWGPSFNQPQHF. V usage is TRBV6-1 and J usage is TRBJ1-5, with D possibly being TRBD1 (5 bases). This CDR3 has 17 residues. Between the trimmed V and J ends, which lost 2 bases and 4 bases, there was a span of 18 bases. Germline loops: CDR1 MNHNS, CDR2 SASEGT.

In its sample, this clone was seen a few times. CDR3 DNA: TGTGCCAGCAGTGAATATTACGGACAGGGTTTTGATGGCTACACCTTC. Translating it yields CASSEYYGQGFDGYTF. The genes are TRBV6-1 and TRBJ1-2; the match to TRBD1 covers 8 bases. Trimming at V came to 2 bases and at J to 6 bases, leaving 11 bases not matched to a gene. There are 16 residues in the CDR3. CDR1 is MNHNS, CDR2 SASEGT, per germline.